These 18 T cell receptor beta chains share one sample of origin, sequenced in a study of blood T cell repertoires in COVID-19. Method: immunoSEQ multiplex PCR; TCRdb's copy keeps in-frame clones and lacks some. The sample consists of 210,000 or so clones, around 80% of them appearing once. The specimen sequenced was peripheral blood. The receptors derive from a woman between 35 and 50 years old with acute or convalescent COVID-19.

This clone is a singleton in its sample. The chain uses TRBV5-6 and TRBJ2-1, with TRBD1 as a possible D gene (5 bases). This CDR3 contains 14 residues. Germline V lookup: CDR1 SGHDT, CDR2 YYEEEE. The V and J ends lost 1 base and 8 bases respectively, with 13 bases between them. For the CDR3, the DNA is TGTGCCAGCAGCTTGAGGGGCGATTCCTATGAGCAGTTCTTC. It is translated as CASSLRGDSYEQFF. The full variable domain, with the rest looked up from reference TRBV5-6 and TRBJ2-1, is DAGVTQSPTHLIKTRGQQVTLRCSPKSGHDTVSWYQQALGQGPQFIFQYYEEEERQRGNFPDRFSGHQFPNYSSELNVNALLLGDSALYLCASSLRGDSYEQFFGPGTRLTVL.

This chain connects TRBV25-1 to TRBJ1-1, with a tentative D call TRBD1 (5 bases). Germline CDR1 reads MGHDK; CDR2 reads SYGVNS. V shed 10 bases and J shed 1 base, with 22 bases lying between them. The CDR3 is 16 amino acids. CDR3 coding DNA: TGTGCCACCTCGAGCAGGGTCTCGGTGGGGAACACTGAAGCTTTCTTT. As protein: CATSSRVSVGNTEAFF.

The V and J genes are TRBV4-1 and TRBJ2-3, with TRBD2 matching over 12 bases. After removal of 2 bases from V and 2 bases from J, the junction contained 8 bases not matched to a gene. This CDR3 comprises 18 residues. Germline V gene lookup returns CDR1 MGHRA and CDR2 YSYEKL. The CDR3 sequence: CASSQYWTSGVNTDTQYF. CDR3 nucleotide sequence: TGCGCCAGCAGCCAATATTGGACTAGCGGGGTAAACACAGATACGCAGTATTTT.

This clone was observed a single time. The CDR3 DNA reads TGTGCCAGCAGTGACATAGGAGAGACCCAGTACTTC. Protein sequence: CASSDIGETQYF. The chain carries TRBV12-3 or TRBV12-4 and TRBJ2-5; D unresolved. Trimming shortened V by 5 bases and J by 4 bases, and 8 bases separated the two germline ends. The CDR3 extends over 12 amino acids.

On this clone: At the DNA level, this CDR3 is encoded by other sequences in the same sample as well. The chain is built from TRBV9 and TRBJ1-2, with D uncertain. The germline V gene encodes CDR1 SGDLS and CDR2 YYNGEE. The V gene lost 0 bases and the J gene lost 3 bases, with 9 bases spanning the gap. The CDR3 loop spans 14 amino acids. Written as DNA, the CDR3 is TGTGCCAGCAGCGTAGCCCCCTCAGACTATGGCTACACCTTC. This gives the protein CASSVAPSDYGYTF.

J is TRBJ2-7 and V is TRBV29-1; 8 bases map to TRBD1. The CDR3 is made up of 12 amino acids. Germline V gene data show CDR1 as SQVTM and CDR2 as ANQGSEA. Trimming at V came to 7 bases and at J to 3 bases, leaving 5 bases not matched to a gene. CDR3 nucleotides: TGCAGCGCCGTCGACAGGGGCTACGAGCAGTACTTC. Its translation: CSAVDRGYEQYF.

The J gene is TRBJ2-7, the V gene TRBV19, with D possibly being TRBD2 (7 bases). This CDR3 region has 15 residues. The germline gives CDR1 LNHDA, CDR2 SQIVND (reference sequence). The V and J ends lost 4 bases and 0 bases respectively, with 13 bases between them. The CDR3 DNA reads as TGTGCCAGTAGTAGCGGGGGCAGAAACTCCTACGAGCAGTACTTC. This sequence encodes CASSSGGRNSYEQYF.

The chain joins TRBV6-5 to TRBJ2-1; 10 positions agree with TRBD2. The CDR3 consists of 15 residues. The trim removed 5 bases at V and 7 bases at J, leaving 8 bases unmatched. The germline CDR1 and CDR2 sequences are MNHEY and SVGAGI. The CDR3 sequence: CASSPPLAGVNEQFF. CDR3 bases: TGTGCCAGCAGTCCCCCTCTAGCGGGAGTTAATGAGCAGTTCTTC.

V and J are TRBV7-2 and TRBJ1-6, with D tentatively TRBD1 (5 bases). The CDR3 has 17 amino acids. V was clipped by 6 bases and J by 0 bases, with 15 bases between them. The germline gives CDR1 SGHTA, CDR2 FQGNSA. Written as DNA, the CDR3 is TGTGCCAGCAGGCAAAGGGGAGGTGGCTCCTATAATTCACCCCTCCACTTT. Translation: CASRQRGGGSYNSPLHF.

The chain couples TRBV30 to TRBJ1-1; D is unresolved. The CDR3 runs 12 residues. Between the trimmed V and J ends, which lost 2 bases and 1 base, there was a span of 5 bases. Germline loops: CDR1 GTSNPN, CDR2 SVGIG (reference sequence). The CDR3 reads CAWSTTNTEAFF. CDR3 sequence (DNA): TGTGCCTGGAGTACAACGAACACTGAAGCTTTCTTT.

The chain couples TRBV18 to TRBJ2-1, with 8 bases aligning to TRBD2. The CDR3 length is 14 residues. V dropped 4 bases and J dropped 6; count of bases not matched to a gene: 5. CDR1 and CDR2 from the germline V gene are KGHSH and LQKENI. CDR3 in DNA: TGTGCCAGCTCACTCGGGGGGGCCGGCAATGAGCAGTTCTTC. Protein sequence: CASSLGGAGNEQFF.

This clone appeared once. The CDR3 protein is CASSFGTSGISGEQYF. The CDR3 region has the DNA TGTGCCAGCAGTTTCGGGACTAGCGGAATTTCTGGCGAGCAGTACTTC. V gene TRBV6-2 or TRBV6-3 combines with J gene TRBJ2-7; 11 bases agree with TRBD2. The ends lost 4 bases at V and 6 bases at J; junction bases unmatched: 11. Germline CDR1 reads MNHEY; CDR2 reads SVGEGT. The CDR3 is made up of 16 amino acids.

The V and J genes are TRBV19 and TRBJ1-3; D ambiguous. CDR3 size: 14 residues. Germline values: CDR1 LNHDA, CDR2 SQIVND (reference sequence). V lost 10 bases and J lost 2, with 15 bases in between. This CDR3 is CATRNLETGNTIYF. CDR3 nucleotides: TGTGCCACCCGAAACCTGGAGACTGGAAACACCATATATTTT.

This chain's CDR3 is CASSPTRDGGELFF. The CDR3 bases are TGTGCCAGCAGCCCTACGCGGGATGGCGGGGAGCTGTTTTTT. The chain employs TRBV7-2 and TRBJ2-2, with D perhaps matching TRBD2 (6 bases). Germline CDR1 and CDR2: SGHTA and FQGNSA. The CDR3 covers 14 residues. V gave up 5 bases and J gave up 7 bases, with 14 bases separating them.

CDR3 DNA sequence: TGTGCCAGCAGCCAAGGCTGGGGACAGGGCTTAGGCTACACCTTC. As protein: CASSQGWGQGLGYTF. V usage is TRBV3-1 (or the pseudogene TRBV3-2) and J usage is TRBJ1-2; 9 positions agree with TRBD1. The CDR3 has 15 amino acids. V was clipped by 1 base and J by 8 bases; unmatched bases: 8. Germline CDR1 and CDR2: LGHDT and YNNKEL (reference sequence).

V and J are TRBV5-1 and TRBJ2-7; D not certain. V lost 0 bases and J 0 bases, leaving 10 bases between the germline ends. The CDR3 is 15 amino acids. Germline V gives CDR1 SGHRS, CDR2 YFSETQ. This chain's CDR3 is CASSLDPASSYEQYF. DNA for the CDR3: TGCGCCAGCAGCTTGGACCCAGCGAGCTCCTACGAGCAGTACTTC.

This clone was seen only once. V usage is TRBV7-9 and J usage is TRBJ2-7; a possible D gene is TRBD1 (5 bases). Deletions cut 3 bases from V and 7 bases from J, with 16 bases between. CDR1 and CDR2 (germline): SEHNR, FQNEAQ (reference sequence). The CDR3 runs to 14 residues. CDR3 residues: CASSFVQGKWEQYF. The CDR3 nucleotides are TGTGCCAGCAGCTTCGTTCAGGGAAAATGGGAGCAGTACTTC.

V gene TRBV11-2 combines with J gene TRBJ1-6; D possibly corresponds to TRBD1 (5 bases). Trimming left V 0 bases short and J 6 bases short, with 9 bases between. Germline V gene lookup returns CDR1 SGHAT and CDR2 FQNNGV. CDR3 length: 15 residues. The CDR3 DNA reads as TGTGCCAGCAGCTTAGAAGGACAACCTAATTCACCCCTCCACTTT. Encoded protein: CASSLEGQPNSPLHF.